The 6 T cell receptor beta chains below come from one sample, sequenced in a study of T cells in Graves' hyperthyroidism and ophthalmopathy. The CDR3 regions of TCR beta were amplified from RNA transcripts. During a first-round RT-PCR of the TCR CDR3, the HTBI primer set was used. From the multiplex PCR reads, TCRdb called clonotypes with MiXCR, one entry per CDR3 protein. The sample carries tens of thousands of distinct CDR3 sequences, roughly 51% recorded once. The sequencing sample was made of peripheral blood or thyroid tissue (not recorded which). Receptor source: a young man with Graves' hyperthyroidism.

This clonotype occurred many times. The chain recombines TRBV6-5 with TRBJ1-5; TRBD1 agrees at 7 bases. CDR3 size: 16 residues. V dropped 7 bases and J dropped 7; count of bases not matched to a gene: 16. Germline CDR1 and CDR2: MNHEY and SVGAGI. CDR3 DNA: TGTGCCAGCATCTCCTCCCGGGACAGCTATCACCAGCCCCAGCATTTT. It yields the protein CASISSRDSYHQPQHF.

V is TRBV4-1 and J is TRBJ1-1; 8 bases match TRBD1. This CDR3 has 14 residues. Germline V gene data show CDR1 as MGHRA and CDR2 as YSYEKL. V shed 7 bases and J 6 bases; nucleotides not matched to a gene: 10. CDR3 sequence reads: CASKARRGPAEAFF. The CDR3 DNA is TGCGCCAGCAAAGCCCGCAGGGGGCCAGCTGAAGCTTTCTTT.

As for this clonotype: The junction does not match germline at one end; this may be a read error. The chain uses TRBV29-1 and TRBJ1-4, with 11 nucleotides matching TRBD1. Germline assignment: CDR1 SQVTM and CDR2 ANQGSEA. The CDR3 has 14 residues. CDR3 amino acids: CSVGTGGTNEKFFF. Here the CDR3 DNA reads TGCAGTGTTGGGACAGGGGGTACTAATGAAAAATTTTTTTTT.

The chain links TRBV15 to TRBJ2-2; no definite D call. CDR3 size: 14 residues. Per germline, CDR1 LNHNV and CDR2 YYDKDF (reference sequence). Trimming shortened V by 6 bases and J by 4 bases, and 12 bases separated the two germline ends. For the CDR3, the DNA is TGTGCCACCAGTCCGGTCCGGCGCACCGGGGAGCTGTTTTTT. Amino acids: CATSPVRRTGELFF. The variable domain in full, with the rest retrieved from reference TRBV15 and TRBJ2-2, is DAMVIQNPRYQVTQFGKPVTLSCSQTLNHNVMYWYQQKSSQAPKLLFHYYDKDFNNEADTPDNFQSRRPNTSFCFLDIRSPGLGDTAMYLCATSPVRRTGELFFGEGSRLTVL.

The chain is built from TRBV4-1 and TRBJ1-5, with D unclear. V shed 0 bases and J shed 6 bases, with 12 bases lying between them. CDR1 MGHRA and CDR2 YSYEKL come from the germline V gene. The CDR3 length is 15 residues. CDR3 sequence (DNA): TGCGCCAGCAGCCAAGATGGGAGGGATGGTCAGCCCCAGCATTTT. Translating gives CASSQDGRDGQPQHF.

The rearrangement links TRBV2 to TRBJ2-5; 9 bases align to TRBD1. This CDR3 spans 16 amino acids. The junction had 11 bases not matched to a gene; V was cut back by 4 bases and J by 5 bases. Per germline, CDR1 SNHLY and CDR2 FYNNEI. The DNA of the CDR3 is TGTGCCAGCAGTGGAGGGACAGGGCGGTTTGGGGAGACCCAGTACTTC. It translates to CASSGGTGRFGETQYF.